Reported below is one T cell receptor beta chain. Its antigen is undetermined. This CDR3 is 15 amino acids long. Trimming cost V 3 bases and J 4 bases; bases outside gene matches: 5. The germline V gene encodes CDR1 LGHNA and CDR2 YSLEER. This entry is derived from a study of T cell repertoires in cytomegalovirus infection. TCRdb re-analysed the reads in MiXCR, keeping a single row per CDR3 protein. The sample consists of about 700,000 distinct CDR3 sequences, around a third of them appearing once. The chain carries TRBV4-3 and TRBJ1-4; 7 bases agree with TRBD1. The TCR sequence derives from a human donor in good health (CMV status not recorded). Some clones in this sample may be carry-over from other donors' samples. Specimen: cultured PBMCs, collected from culture after CMV antigen stimulation. CDR3 sequence: CASSHSRGINEKLFF. The CDR3 DNA is TGCGCCAGCAGCCACTCCAGGGGGATTAATGAAAAACTGTTTTTT.